The 15 T cell receptor beta chains listed next were all sequenced from one sample in a study of technical replicates of blood from a few donors (dated by TCRdb to between 2016 and 2019). The library was prepared using the immunoSEQ multiplex PCR assay. This is the immuneACCESS table as TCRdb keeps it, with only in-frame sequences that have V and J called. A part of the clones is gone; compared with another copy, unresolved V genes explain less than half, and the rest is unexplained. The sample profile shows some 77,000 clones; around 94% of them were found once. 0.37% of the sample is taken by the ten largest. Source material: T cells isolated from PBMCs. Receptors originate from a human donor in good health.

The rearrangement links TRBV6-5 to TRBJ2-1; D is unclear. CDR3 length equals 13 residues. The V gene lost 0 bases and the J gene lost 9 bases, with 9 bases spanning the gap. The V gene's germline CDR1 is MNHEY and CDR2 SVGAGI. The CDR3 DNA reads TGTGCCAGCAGTTACTCGAAGAGAGTTGAGCAGTTCTTC. Translated, it gives CASSYSKRVEQFF.

The V gene is TRBV4-1, the J gene TRBJ2-1; D might be TRBD2 (5 bases). CDR1 is MGHRA and CDR2 is YSYEKL in the germline V gene. The V and J ends lost 1 base and 0 bases respectively, with 7 bases between them. This CDR3 comprises 15 residues. The CDR3 loop reads CASSQVGSSYNEQFF. As DNA, the CDR3 is TGCGCCAGCAGCCAAGTGGGGAGCTCCTACAATGAGCAGTTCTTC.

The CDR3 bases are TGTGCCAGCAGTCTAAGCGAGAACGAGCAGTACTTC. The encoded protein is CASSLSENEQYF. The J gene is TRBJ2-7, the V gene TRBV7-9; no firm D call. Between the trimmed V and J ends, which lost 6 bases and 5 bases, there was a span of 11 bases. This CDR3 comprises 12 residues. Germline V gene lookup returns CDR1 SEHNR and CDR2 FQNEAQ (reference sequence).

This chain joins TRBV11-2 and TRBJ1-4; TRBD1 is a possible D gene (6 bases). The length of the CDR3 is 16 residues. Trimming cost V 2 bases and J 7 bases, with 17 bases left between them. Germline CDR1 is SGHAT and CDR2 is FQNNGV. The CDR3 loop is CASSLTPGQGFEKLFF. The DNA of the CDR3 is TGTGCCAGCAGCTTAACTCCCGGGCAGGGGTTTGAAAAACTGTTTTTT.

The chain couples TRBV6-5 to TRBJ1-1; a possible D gene is TRBD1 (6 bases). CDR1 MNHEY and CDR2 SVGAGI come from the germline V gene. The CDR3 is 13 amino acids. Trimming took 7 bases from V and 1 from J, leaving 10 bases between them. The CDR3 region has the DNA TGTGCCAGCACCTGGACAGAGAACACTGAAGCTTTCTTT. This gives the protein CASTWTENTEAFF.

The J gene is TRBJ2-5, the V gene TRBV11-2, with 7 bases lining up with TRBD1. V lost 4 bases to trimming and J lost 7 bases; unmatched junction nucleotides: 6. This CDR3 is 13 amino acids long. Germline V gene lookup returns CDR1 SGHAT and CDR2 FQNNGV. The CDR3 coding sequence is TGTGCCAGCAGCTATGGGACAGCCGGGACCCAGTACTTC. Translated, it gives CASSYGTAGTQYF.

This chain uses TRBV29-1 with TRBJ1-2, with 8 positions matching TRBD1. CDR3 length equals 13 residues. J lost 4 bases, V lost 4 bases, and 5 bases had no gene match. Germline CDR1 and CDR2: SQVTM and ANQGSEA. CDR3 sequence: CSVGGQGFYGYTF. The CDR3 nucleotides are TGCAGCGTTGGCGGACAGGGATTCTATGGCTACACCTTC.

The rearrangement joins TRBV13 to TRBJ2-2; D unresolved. Trimming cost V 0 bases and J 1 base, with 6 bases left between them. From germline, CDR1 is PRHDT and CDR2 FYEKMQ (reference sequence). This CDR3 is 15 amino acids long. The CDR3 DNA reads TGTGCCAGCAGCTTAGGTGAGGAGAACACCGGGGAGCTGTTTTTT. It is translated as CASSLGEENTGELFF.

The V gene is TRBV6-4, the J gene TRBJ2-2, with a weak D call TRBD1 (5 bases). Germline V gene sequence: CDR1 MRHNA, CDR2 SNTAGT. The V end lost 5 bases, the J end lost 7 bases, and 11 bases lay between the germline ends. The CDR3 totals 13 residues. DNA of the CDR3: TGTGCCAGCAGTCTACAGGAATACGGGGAGCTGTTTTTT. This translates into CASSLQEYGELFF.

The CDR3 bases are TGTGCCAGCAGCGTAGCTGGCACCTTCTCTGGAAACACCATATATTTT. This codes for CASSVAGTFSGNTIYF. This chain connects TRBV9 to TRBJ1-3; D is unresolved. Trimming took 0 bases from V and 0 from J, leaving 10 bases between them. The CDR3 spans 16 residues. The germline V gene encodes CDR1 SGDLS and CDR2 YYNGEE.

The chain has TRBV21-1 and TRBJ2-2; TRBD2, the D gene given by the table, was not confirmed from the DNA. TRBV21-1 is deemed a pseudogene. The CDR3 loop spans 15 amino acids. DNA for the CDR3: TGTGCCAGCAGCAAAGGACCAGGAGGGGCCGGGGAGCTGTTTTTT. Protein sequence: CASSKGPGGAGELFF.

This chain joins TRBV6-5 and TRBJ2-7, with 11 bases identical to TRBD1. This CDR3 comprises 14 residues. CDR1 MNHEY and CDR2 SVGAGI come from the germline V gene. The trim removed 3 bases at V and 5 bases at J, leaving 3 bases unmatched. The CDR3 is CASSYGTGGNEQYF. CDR3 bases: TGTGCCAGCAGTTATGGGACAGGGGGGAACGAGCAGTACTTC.

The V call is TRBV7-3, the J call TRBJ2-2; no clear D gene. Trimming stripped 5 bases from V and 1 base from J, with 8 bases between. The CDR3 runs to 14 residues. CDR1 SGHTA and CDR2 FQGTGA come from the germline V gene. The CDR3 coding sequence is TGTGCCAGCAGCATAGCACAGAACACCGGGGAGCTGTTTTTT. Its protein product is CASSIAQNTGELFF. Based on the CDR3 plus reference TRBV7-3 and TRBJ2-2, the full variable domain is GAGVSQTPSNKVTEKGKYVELRCDPISGHTALYWYRQSLGQGPEFLIYFQGTGAADDSGLPNDRFFAVRPEGSVSTLKIQRTERGDSAVYLCASSIAQNTGELFFGEGSRLTVL.

This rearrangement joins TRBV11-2 to TRBJ2-7; D is unresolved. With 8 bases removed from V and 7 bases from J, the gap between germline ends came to 21 bases. CDR1 is SGHAT and CDR2 is FQNNGV in the germline V gene. The CDR3 has 14 amino acids. DNA for the CDR3: TGTGCCAGCGGGTCTATAGCCATCTATGGAGAGCAGTACTTC. Its translation is CASGSIAIYGEQYF.

The chain employs TRBV4-1 and TRBJ2-7; no firm D call. V lost 2 bases and J lost 5, with 19 bases in between. The CDR3 length is 16 residues. Germline V gene data show CDR1 as MGHRA and CDR2 as YSYEKL. The CDR3 nucleotides read TGCGCCAGCAGCCAATACATCCCGGGTCCGAACCACGAGCAGTACTTC. Translated: CASSQYIPGPNHEQYF.